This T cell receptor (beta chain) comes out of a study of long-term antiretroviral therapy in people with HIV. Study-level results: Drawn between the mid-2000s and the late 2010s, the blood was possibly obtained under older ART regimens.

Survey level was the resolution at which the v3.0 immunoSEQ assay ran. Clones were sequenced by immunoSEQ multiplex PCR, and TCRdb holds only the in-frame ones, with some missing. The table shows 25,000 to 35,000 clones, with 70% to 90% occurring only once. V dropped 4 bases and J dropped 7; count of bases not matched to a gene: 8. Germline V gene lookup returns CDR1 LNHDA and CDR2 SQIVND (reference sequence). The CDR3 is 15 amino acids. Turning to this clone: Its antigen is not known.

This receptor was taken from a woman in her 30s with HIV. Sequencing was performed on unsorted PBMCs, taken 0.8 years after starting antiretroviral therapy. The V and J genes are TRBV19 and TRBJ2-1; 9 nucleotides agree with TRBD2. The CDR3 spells CASSNVAGALNEQFF. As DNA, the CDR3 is TGTGCCAGTAGTAATGTAGCGGGGGCCCTTAATGAGCAGTTCTTC.